These 12 T cell receptor beta chains share one sample of origin, sequenced in a study of cytotoxic CD8 clonotypes in ibrutinib-treated CLL. The protocol was immunoSEQ multiplex PCR, while the TCRdb copy is restricted to in-frame clones and leaves out a portion. The sample has approximately 45,000 clones; 60% to 80% are singletons. The specimen comprised PBMCs, sampled after 24 months of ibrutinib treatment. These receptors all come from a human donor with chronic lymphocytic leukemia.

The chain is built from TRBV30 and TRBJ1-4; tentatively, D is TRBD1 (6 bases). Germline V gene lookup returns CDR1 GTSNPN and CDR2 SVGIG (reference sequence). The CDR3 loop spans 12 amino acids. The V end was cut by 7 bases, the J end by 8 bases, with 14 bases between. This chain's CDR3 is CALEGVSEKLFF. For the CDR3, the DNA is TGTGCCTTAGAGGGGGTTTCGGAAAAACTGTTTTTT. Combining the CDR3 with reference TRBV30 and TRBJ1-4 gives the whole variable domain SQTIHQWPATLVQPVGSPLSLECTVEGTSNPNLYWYRQAAGRGLQLLFYSVGIGQISSEVPQNLSASRPQDRQFILSSKKLLLSDSGFYLCALEGVSEKLFFGSGTQLSVL.

The chain uses TRBV11-1 and TRBJ2-7; D uncertain. V was pared by 1 base and J by 0 bases, with 7 bases between. Germline CDR1 reads SGHAT; CDR2 reads FQDESV (reference sequence). This CDR3 has 14 amino acids. CDR3: CASSLGFNSYEQYF. The CDR3 nucleotides are TGTGCCAGCAGCTTAGGGTTTAACTCCTACGAGCAGTACTTC.

The V and J genes are TRBV13 and TRBJ1-2, with 8 bases fitting TRBD1. The J segment lost 0 bases and the V segment lost 3 bases, leaving 3 bases of the junction unmatched. Germline lookup yields CDR1 PRHDT and CDR2 FYEKMQ (reference sequence). The CDR3 runs 15 residues. The DNA for the CDR3 is TGTGCCAGCAGCTTGGGGACAGGAGCTAACTATGGCTACACCTTC. Its protein is CASSLGTGANYGYTF.

The V and J genes are TRBV19 and TRBJ2-3; D tentatively fits TRBD1 or TRBD2 (6 bases each). The V gene's germline CDR1 is LNHDA and CDR2 SQIVND (reference sequence). V shed 7 bases and J shed 2 bases, with 16 bases lying between them. The CDR3 totals 15 residues. CDR3 sequence: CASNPGGRDTDTQYF. CDR3 DNA sequence: TGTGCCAGTAACCCTGGGGGGCGCGACACAGATACGCAGTATTTT.

The chain employs TRBV7-9 and TRBJ1-5; tentative D call: TRBD1 (5 bases). Deletions cut 1 base from V and 2 bases from J, with 12 bases between. Germline loops: CDR1 SEHNR, CDR2 FQNEAQ (reference sequence). The CDR3 contains 16 residues. This CDR3 reads CASSLGGGGGNQPQHF. The DNA of the CDR3 is TGTGCCAGCAGCTTAGGGGGCGGAGGAGGCAATCAGCCCCAGCATTTT.

The chain has TRBV28 and TRBJ1-5; TRBD1 aligns across 9 bases. The germline CDR1 and CDR2 sequences are MDHEN and SYDVKM. After removal of 3 bases from V and 3 bases from J, the junction contained 3 bases not matched to a gene. The CDR3 sequence is 15 residues long. DNA of the CDR3: TGTGCCAGCAGTTTGACAGGGGGATACAATCAGCCCCAGCATTTT. Residues: CASSLTGGYNQPQHF.

The chain combines TRBV23-1 with TRBJ1-1; D is ambiguous. TRBV23-1 is assigned to the ORF class and has an uncertain function. Trimming took off 6 bases at V and 1 base at J, with 9 bases between the two ends. The CDR3 runs to 13 residues. This CDR3 reads CASSLWQNTEAFF. As DNA, the CDR3 is TGCGCCAGCAGCCTGTGGCAGAACACTGAAGCTTTCTTT.

This clone has a handful of counts. The V gene is TRBV30, the J gene TRBJ2-1; 9 bases align to TRBD2. CDR3 length: 15 amino acids. After removal of 7 bases from V and 9 bases from J, the junction contained 16 bases not matched to a gene. Germline V CDR1 and CDR2: GTSNPN, SVGIG (reference sequence). The CDR3 region has the DNA TGTGCCTTACAGACTAGCGGACGATATATCGGTGAGCAGTTCTTC. This codes for CALQTSGRYIGEQFF. Based on the CDR3 plus reference TRBV30 and TRBJ2-1, the full variable domain is SQTIHQWPATLVQPVGSPLSLECTVEGTSNPNLYWYRQAAGRGLQLLFYSVGIGQISSEVPQNLSASRPQDRQFILSSKKLLLSDSGFYLCALQTSGRYIGEQFFGPGTRLTVL.

This chain links TRBV5-1 with TRBJ1-1; no clear D gene. V shed 0 bases and J shed 0 bases, with 6 bases lying between them. Germline V gene sequence: CDR1 SGHRS, CDR2 YFSETQ. This CDR3 has 14 residues. In DNA form, the CDR3 reads TGCGCCAGCAGCTTGGATACAGTGAACACTGAAGCTTTCTTT. This encodes CASSLDTVNTEAFF.

This chain uses TRBV7-2 with TRBJ1-3; D is unresolved. V was shortened by 0 bases and J by 2 bases, with 5 bases between the two germline ends. The germline V gene has CDR1 SGHTA and CDR2 FQGNSA. CDR3 size: 14 residues. The CDR3 reads CASSLAPTGNTIYF. DNA for the CDR3: TGTGCCAGCAGCTTAGCCCCTACTGGAAACACCATATATTTT.

This clone was found a few times. This chain uses TRBV18 with TRBJ1-2; TRBD1 agrees at 9 bases. This CDR3 comprises 15 residues. Germline V gene data show CDR1 as KGHSH and CDR2 as LQKENI. Germline trimming cut 2 bases from V and 6 bases from J; bases unmatched to any gene: 7. CDR3 sequence: CASSPLGTGSDGYTF. The CDR3 DNA follows: TGTGCCAGCTCACCATTAGGGACAGGGAGTGATGGCTACACCTTC. The full variable domain, completed using reference TRBV18 and TRBJ1-2, is NAGVMQNPRHLVRRRGQEARLRCSPMKGHSHVYWYRQLPEEGLKFMVYLQKENIIDESGMPKERFSAEFPKEGPSILRIQQVVRGDSAAYFCASSPLGTGSDGYTFGSGTRLTVV.

The gene calls are TRBV6-4 and TRBJ1-6; tentative D call: TRBD1 (6 bases). Trimming took off 6 bases at V and 7 bases at J, with 13 bases between the two ends. The CDR3 runs to 14 residues. Germline V gene sequence: CDR1 MRHNA, CDR2 SNTAGT. CDR3: CASRRGTPNSPLHF. DNA of the CDR3: TGTGCCAGCAGGCGAGGGACACCGAATTCACCCCTCCACTTT.